One sample yielded the 18 T cell receptor beta chains listed below, sequenced in a study of cytomegalovirus exposure and HLA in healthy donors. PCR amplification relied on 60 Vbeta primers (plus 13 Jbeta primers). TCRdb's table, derived via immunoSEQ multiplex PCR, lists solely in-frame clones and lacks some. Here the sample spans roughly 67,000 clones, 80% to 90% being singletons. Sequencing was performed on PBMCs. Receptors were obtained from a woman aged 25 to 39 in good health and CMV-seronegative.

This clone has just a few counts. V usage is TRBV29-1 and J usage is TRBJ2-1, with 9 bases identical to TRBD2. Germline trimming cut 3 bases from V and 6 bases from J; bases unmatched to any gene: 18. Germline CDR1 and CDR2: SQVTM and ANQGSEA. The CDR3 runs to 18 residues. The CDR3 DNA follows: TGCAGCGTTGAGACTAGCGGTCGCTTCTGGGCTCCTGGCAATGAGCAGTTCTTC. Translation: CSVETSGRFWAPGNEQFF.

The chain employs TRBV12-2 and TRBJ1-5; the table's D call of TRBD1 was not tested on the DNA. TRBV12-2 is described as a pseudogene. This CDR3 contains 16 residues. The CDR3 protein is CASRLEGVDRNQPQHF. The CDR3 DNA is TGTGCAAGTCGCTTAGAAGGAGTTGACAGGAATCAGCCCCAGCATTTT.

The rearrangement links TRBV19 to TRBJ2-1; weak D call: TRBD2 (6 bases). V gave up 3 bases and J gave up 0 bases, with 9 bases separating them. The length of the CDR3 is 15 residues. In germline, CDR1 is LNHDA, CDR2 SQIVND (reference sequence). The CDR3 sequence: CASSMEGDSYNEQFF. Written as DNA, the CDR3 is TGTGCCAGTAGTATGGAGGGTGACTCCTACAATGAGCAGTTCTTC.

The chain carries TRBV6-1 and TRBJ2-2; weak D call: TRBD2 (5 bases). The CDR3 is 15 amino acids. With 6 bases removed from V and 0 bases from J, the gap between germline ends came to 11 bases. Germline CDR1 is MNHNS and CDR2 is SASEGT. The CDR3, as DNA: TGTGCCAGCAGACCATGGACTGCGAACACCGGGGAGCTGTTTTTT. It translates to CASRPWTANTGELFF.

The CDR3 DNA follows: TGTGCCACCGGCACCGGGACTAGGTCAGATACGCAGTATTTT. This translates into CATGTGTRSDTQYF. The chain links TRBV6-1 to TRBJ2-3, with 8 bases aligning to TRBD2. The germline CDR1 and CDR2 sequences are MNHNS and SASEGT. This CDR3 comprises 14 residues. The ends lost 10 bases at V and 4 bases at J; junction bases unmatched: 10.

The V and J genes are TRBV18 and TRBJ2-7, with 11 bases identical to TRBD1. CDR1 is KGHSH, CDR2 LQKENI, per germline. Unmatched junction bases numbered 14, after V lost 4 bases and J lost 3 bases. The CDR3 is made up of 18 amino acids. CDR3 nucleotide sequence: TGTGCCAGCTCACTGACCCCGGGACAGGGGGTGTATGGCTACGAGCAGTACTTC. This codes for CASSLTPGQGVYGYEQYF.

The chain couples TRBV5-6 to TRBJ2-2; D uncertain. In germline, CDR1 is SGHDT, CDR2 YYEEEE. Deletions cut 4 bases from V and 6 bases from J, with 10 bases between. CDR3 length: 13 residues. The CDR3 here is CASSAQVPGELFF. CDR3 coding DNA: TGTGCCAGCAGCGCGCAGGTCCCCGGGGAGCTGTTTTTT.

The chain employs TRBV11-3 and TRBJ2-1; 9 bases are shared with TRBD1. Per the germline V gene, CDR1 is SGHNT and CDR2 is YENEEA. V trimming: 8 bases; J trimming: 6 bases; junction bases outside the gene matches: 8. The CDR3 is 14 amino acids. CDR3 loop: CASRDREGVNEQFF. CDR3 nucleotides: TGTGCCAGCCGGGACAGGGAGGGGGTCAATGAGCAGTTCTTC.

The genes are TRBV14 and TRBJ2-3; tentatively, D is TRBD1 (5 bases). The CDR3 covers 15 residues. From germline, CDR1 is SGHDN and CDR2 FVKESK. Deletions cut 1 base from V and 5 bases from J, with 13 bases between. Here the CDR3 reads CASSQGVTAQDTQYF. CDR3 nucleotides: TGTGCCAGCAGCCAAGGCGTGACAGCTCAAGATACGCAGTATTTT.

The chain is built from TRBV7-9 and TRBJ2-5, with D tentatively TRBD1 (7 bases). The V end lost 5 bases, the J end lost 1 base, and 14 bases lay between the germline ends. The CDR3 has 15 amino acids. From germline, CDR1 is SEHNR and CDR2 FQNEAQ (reference sequence). CDR3 sequence reads: CASSPRDRLQETQYF. Written as DNA, the CDR3 is TGTGCCAGCAGCCCGCGGGACAGACTCCAAGAGACCCAGTACTTC.

The V and J genes are TRBV19 and TRBJ1-5; D ambiguous. The V and J ends lost 3 bases and 0 bases respectively, with 9 bases between them. Per the germline V gene, CDR1 is LNHDA and CDR2 is SQIVND (reference sequence). This CDR3 has 15 amino acids. The DNA of the CDR3 is TGTGCCAGTAGTATCCAGTACGATAGCAATCAGCCCCAGCATTTT. It specifies CASSIQYDSNQPQHF.

This clone was observed a single time. V usage is TRBV7-2 and J usage is TRBJ2-3, with D possibly TRBD1 on 6 matching bases. V gave up 1 base and J gave up 6 bases, with 17 bases separating them. The germline gives CDR1 SGHTA, CDR2 FQGNSA. The CDR3 runs 16 residues. The CDR3 region is CASSLGRRGPSDTQYF. CDR3 sequence (DNA): TGTGCCAGCAGCTTAGGGCGCAGGGGCCCTTCGGATACGCAGTATTTT.

The V and J genes are TRBV7-8 and TRBJ1-2; 9 bases map to TRBD1. The CDR3 is 13 amino acids. V lost 5 bases, J lost 8 bases, and 6 bases stayed unmatched. Per germline, CDR1 SGHVS and CDR2 FQNEAQ. CDR3 DNA: TGTGCCAGCAGCCCGAGGACAGGGGACGGCTACACCTTC. Its translation: CASSPRTGDGYTF.

The chain has TRBV28 and TRBJ2-7, with 8 bases fitting TRBD1. The germline V gene has CDR1 MDHEN and CDR2 SYDVKM. The length of the CDR3 is 16 residues. The V segment lost 4 bases and the J segment 3 bases; nucleotides outside the gene matches: 11. This CDR3 reads CASSSDGQGPRYEQYF. The CDR3 coding sequence is TGTGCCAGCAGTTCTGATGGACAGGGACCTCGCTACGAGCAGTACTTC.

This clone was counted a few times. V usage is TRBV2 and J usage is TRBJ1-3; D ambiguous. The germline CDR1 and CDR2 sequences are SNHLY and FYNNEI. This CDR3 spans 12 amino acids. V dropped 8 bases and J dropped 2 bases, with 7 bases sitting between them. In DNA, the CDR3 is TGTGCCAGCGGAGGTGCTGGAAACACCATATATTTT. Its translation is CASGGAGNTIYF.

The rearrangement uses TRBV5-1 and TRBJ2-7, with 11 bases that match TRBD1. The CDR3 runs to 15 residues. The V segment lost 4 bases and the J segment 6 bases; nucleotides outside the gene matches: 9. The germline V gene has CDR1 SGHRS and CDR2 YFSETQ. This chain's CDR3 is CASSRTGQGAAEQYF. CDR3 sequence (DNA): TGCGCCAGCAGCCGGACCGGACAGGGGGCGGCCGAGCAGTACTTC.

The chain joins TRBV4-2 to TRBJ1-2; D may be TRBD1 (6 bases). Per germline, CDR1 LGHNA and CDR2 YNFKEQ. This CDR3 is built from 17 residues. V was pared by 0 bases and J by 2 bases, with 16 bases between. CDR3 DNA sequence: TGTGCCAGCAGCCAAGACCGGCGAGGGACACCGAACTATGGCTACACCTTC. Encoded protein: CASSQDRRGTPNYGYTF.

The chain combines TRBV5-4 with TRBJ2-7; D gene uncertain. The length of the CDR3 is 12 residues. Germline V gives CDR1 SGHNT, CDR2 YYREEE (reference sequence). V was trimmed by 0 bases and J by 7 bases, leaving 8 bases between them. The CDR3 loop is CASSLARREQYF. The CDR3 nucleotides are TGTGCCAGCAGCTTGGCCCGTCGGGAGCAGTACTTC.